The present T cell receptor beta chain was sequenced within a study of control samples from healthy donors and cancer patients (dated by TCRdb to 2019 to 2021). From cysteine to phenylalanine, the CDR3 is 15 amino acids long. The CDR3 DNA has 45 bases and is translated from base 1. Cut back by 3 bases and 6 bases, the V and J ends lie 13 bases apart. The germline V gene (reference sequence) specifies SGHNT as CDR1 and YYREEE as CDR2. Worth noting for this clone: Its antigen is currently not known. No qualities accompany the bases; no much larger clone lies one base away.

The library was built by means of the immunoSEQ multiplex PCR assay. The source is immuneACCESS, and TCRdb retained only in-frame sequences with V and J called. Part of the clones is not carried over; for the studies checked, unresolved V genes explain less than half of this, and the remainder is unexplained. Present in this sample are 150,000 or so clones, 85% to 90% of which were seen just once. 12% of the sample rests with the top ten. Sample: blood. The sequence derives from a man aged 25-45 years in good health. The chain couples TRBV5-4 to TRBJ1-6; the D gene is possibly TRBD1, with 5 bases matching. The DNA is TGTGCCAGCAGCTCGAGCAGCCAGGGTAATTCACCCCTCCACTTT. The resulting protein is CASSSSSQGNSPLHF.